This T cell receptor beta chain was obtained from a study of T cells after yellow fever vaccination (dated by TCRdb to 2018 to 2020). Broadly, across the study: The SMART-Seq v4 Ultra Low Input RNA kit was used to prepare libraries from fractions with low cell numbers. To follow T-cell clones before and after both primary and booster YFV17D yellow fever vaccination, bulk TCR alpha and beta repertoires underwent longitudinal sequencing. Two healthy male donors, one aged 18 to 30 and one aged 30 to 39 years, were included in the cohort. Blood samples were taken at several timepoints before and after primary and secondary immunization, and bulk PBMC replicates and cell subsets were isolated.

Paper-wide results and their limitations: Because only a couple of donors were included in the study, the extent to which the findings can be generalized is limited. After the booster, most clones that had expanded after primary vaccination were detected again (approximately 96% of CD4 and 88% of CD8), suggesting broad maintenance of memory. A small fraction of clonotypes appeared in both the CD4 and CD8 compartments, likely as a result of convergent recombination. The secondary T-cell response was found to be weaker but faster than the primary response, with a peak reached on day 5 rather than on day 15. FACS-sorted repertoires could contain abundant contaminating clonotypes from the bulk population, so computational filtering was required.

The instrument given in TCRdb is Illumina NovaSeq 6000. TCR cDNA was made using 5'RACE template switching, a step that added a universal primer site and unique molecular identifiers. Priming of cDNA synthesis was performed from both the TCR alpha and TCR beta constant segments. Library amplification used two PCR steps, and the second PCR step added sample barcodes and sequencing adapters. Sequencing of the libraries was done on either Illumina HiSeq 2500 (2x100 bp) or NovaSeq (2x150 bp). The paper's data handling went like this. Demultiplexing of reads and collapsing into UMI consensus sequences were performed with MIGEC, and V(D)J alignment was carried out with MiXCR. Clonotypes responding to the vaccine were identified with edgeR on replicate PBMC samples, with the criteria of FDR below 0.01 and a log2 fold change above 5 up to day 15. Bulk clonotypes were assigned CD4 or CD8 identity according to which sequenced CD4 or CD8 repertoire held them at higher abundance. Through fastp at Q25 and MiXCR, TCRdb rebuilt clones from the public reads, retaining in-frame beta chains. Every distinct CDR3 protein forms one entry, paired with its most common genes and DNA. What appears here as the V and J calls and clone size reflects TCRdb's work, not the paper's. The sample yields some 300,000 distinct CDR3 sequences; approximately 10% were counted once. The ten largest clones take up about 3.7% of the sample.

Ten or more counts support this clonotype. The antigen this receptor binds is unknown. There are no base qualities to consult, and no much larger clone falls within one base. Deletion took 11 bases off V and 2 bases off J, with a span of 12 bases between the germline ends. The CDR3 runs 13 residues from the cysteine to the phenylalanine. Only the CDR3 DNA stays, 39 bases, in frame from base 1. Sequences KGHDR (CDR1) and SFDVKD (CDR2) are obtained from the germline V gene. The label giving this sample's treatment or condition can be read as: live attenuated yellow fever vaccine strain. PBMCs were isolated from peripheral blood using a standard Ficoll-Paque protocol. CD4 and CD8 T-cell fractions were isolated with Dynabeads CD4 and CD8 positive selection kits. TriZol was used to extract RNA from bulk PBMCs, from CD4 and CD8 fractions, and from dextramer-positive and dextramer-negative fractions.

The chain couples TRBV24-1 to TRBJ1-5, with TRBD1 as a weak D call on 5 bases. The receptor was derived from a man between 18 and 29 years old who received the YFV17D yellow fever vaccine. The sample here was CD4+ T cells sorted from PBMCs, taken 5 days after the yellow fever booster vaccination. The CDR3: CAISGGGNQPQHF. The DNA sequence is TGTGCCATCTCGGGGGGTGGCAATCAGCCCCAGCATTTT.